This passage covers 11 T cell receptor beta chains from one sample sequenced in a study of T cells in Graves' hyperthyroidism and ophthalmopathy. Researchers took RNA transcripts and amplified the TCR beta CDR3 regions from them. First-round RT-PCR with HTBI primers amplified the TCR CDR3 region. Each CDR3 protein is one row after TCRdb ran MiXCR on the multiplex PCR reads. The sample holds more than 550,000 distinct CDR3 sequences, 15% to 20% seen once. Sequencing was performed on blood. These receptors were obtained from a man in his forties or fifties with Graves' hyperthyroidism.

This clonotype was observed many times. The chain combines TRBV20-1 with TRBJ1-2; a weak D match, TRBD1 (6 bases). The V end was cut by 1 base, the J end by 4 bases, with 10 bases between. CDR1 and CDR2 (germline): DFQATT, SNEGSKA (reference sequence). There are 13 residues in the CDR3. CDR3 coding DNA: TGCAGTGCTAGAGTGGGGGCGAGCTATGGCTACACCTTC. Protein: CSARVGASYGYTF.

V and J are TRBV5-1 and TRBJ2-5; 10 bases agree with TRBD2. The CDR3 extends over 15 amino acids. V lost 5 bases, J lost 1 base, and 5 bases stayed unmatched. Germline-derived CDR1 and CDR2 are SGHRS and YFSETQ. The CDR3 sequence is CASSPGTSAQETQYF. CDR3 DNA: TGCGCCAGCAGTCCCGGGACTAGCGCCCAAGAGACCCAGTACTTC.

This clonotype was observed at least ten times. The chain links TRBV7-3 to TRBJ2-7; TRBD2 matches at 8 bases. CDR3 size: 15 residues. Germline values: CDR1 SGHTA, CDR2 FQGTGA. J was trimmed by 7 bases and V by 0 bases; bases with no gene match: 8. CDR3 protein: CASSLTFRPGGEQYF. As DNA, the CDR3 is TGTGCCAGCAGCTTAACCTTTAGGCCGGGAGGGGAGCAGTACTTC.

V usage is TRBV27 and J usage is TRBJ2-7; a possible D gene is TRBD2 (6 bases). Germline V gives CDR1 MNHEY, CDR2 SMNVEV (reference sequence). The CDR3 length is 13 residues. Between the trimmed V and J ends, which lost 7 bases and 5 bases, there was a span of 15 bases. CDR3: CASKATGGDEQYF. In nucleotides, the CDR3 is TGTGCCAGCAAAGCCACGGGCGGGGACGAGCAGTACTTC.

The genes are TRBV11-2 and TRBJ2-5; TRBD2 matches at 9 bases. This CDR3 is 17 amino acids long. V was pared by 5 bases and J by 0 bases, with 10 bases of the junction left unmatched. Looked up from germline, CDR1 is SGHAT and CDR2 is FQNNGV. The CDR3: CASSGSGAGGYQETQYF. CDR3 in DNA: TGTGCCAGCAGCGGGTCTGGGGCGGGAGGGTACCAAGAGACCCAGTACTTC.

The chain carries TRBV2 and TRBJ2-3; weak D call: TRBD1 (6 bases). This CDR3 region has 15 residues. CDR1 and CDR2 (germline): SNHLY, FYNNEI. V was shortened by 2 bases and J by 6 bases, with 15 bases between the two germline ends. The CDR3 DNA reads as TGTGCCAGCAGTGAACAGGCAGGGGTTGGTGATACGCAGTATTTT. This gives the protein CASSEQAGVGDTQYF. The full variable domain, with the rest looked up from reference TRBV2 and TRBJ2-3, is EPEVTQTPSHQVTQMGQEVILRCVPISNHLYFYWYRQILGQKVEFLVSFYNNEISEKSEIFDDQFSVERPDGSNFTLKIRSTKLEDSAMYFCASSEQAGVGDTQYFGPGTRLTVL.

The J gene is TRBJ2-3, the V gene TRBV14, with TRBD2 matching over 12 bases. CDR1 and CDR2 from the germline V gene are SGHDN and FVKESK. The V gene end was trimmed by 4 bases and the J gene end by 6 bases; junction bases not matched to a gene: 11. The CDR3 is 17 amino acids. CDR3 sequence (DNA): TGTGCCAGCAGCCCACGACTAGCGGGAGTAATGGGGGATACGCAGTATTTT. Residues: CASSPRLAGVMGDTQYF.

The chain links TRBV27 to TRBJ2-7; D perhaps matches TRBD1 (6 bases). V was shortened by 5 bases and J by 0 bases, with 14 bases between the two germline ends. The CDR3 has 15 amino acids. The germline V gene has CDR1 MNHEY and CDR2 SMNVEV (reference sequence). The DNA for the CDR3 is TGTGCCAGCAGTCCCATCCAAGGGGGCTCCTACGAGCAGTACTTC. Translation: CASSPIQGGSYEQYF.

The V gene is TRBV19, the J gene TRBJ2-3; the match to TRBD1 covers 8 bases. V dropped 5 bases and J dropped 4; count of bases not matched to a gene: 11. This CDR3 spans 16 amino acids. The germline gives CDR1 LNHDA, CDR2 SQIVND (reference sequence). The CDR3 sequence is CASSPISGTGPDTQYF. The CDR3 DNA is TGTGCCAGTAGTCCGATCTCCGGGACAGGACCAGATACGCAGTATTTT.

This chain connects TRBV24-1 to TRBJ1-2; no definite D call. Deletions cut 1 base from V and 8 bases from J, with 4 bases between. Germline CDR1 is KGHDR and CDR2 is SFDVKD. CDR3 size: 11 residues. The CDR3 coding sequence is TGTGCCACCAGTGATTTAGGCGGCTACACCTTC. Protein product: CATSDLGGYTF.

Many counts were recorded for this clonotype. CDR3: CSAREGATSYEQYF. The CDR3 bases are TGCAGTGCTAGAGAGGGGGCGACCTCCTACGAGCAGTACTTC. The chain links TRBV20-1 to TRBJ2-7, with D maybe TRBD1 (6 bases). V was clipped by 0 bases and J by 0 bases, with 9 bases between them. There are 14 residues in the CDR3. CDR1 is DFQATT, CDR2 SNEGSKA, per germline (reference sequence).